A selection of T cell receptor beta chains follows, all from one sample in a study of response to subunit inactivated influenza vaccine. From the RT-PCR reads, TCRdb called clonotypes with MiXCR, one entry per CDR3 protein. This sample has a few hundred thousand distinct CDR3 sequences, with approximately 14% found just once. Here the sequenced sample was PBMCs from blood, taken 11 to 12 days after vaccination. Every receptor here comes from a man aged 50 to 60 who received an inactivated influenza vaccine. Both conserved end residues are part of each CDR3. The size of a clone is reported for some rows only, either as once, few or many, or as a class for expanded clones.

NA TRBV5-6 CASSFQGISYGYTF
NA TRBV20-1 CSASGVPGTGEGYGYTF
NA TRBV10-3 CATMDRVGTNEKLFF
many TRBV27 CASSLRVHSGYTF
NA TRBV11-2 CASSPLMGGTTHNEQFF
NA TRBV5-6 CASSLTNTLAKNIQYF
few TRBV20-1 CSAPSSGRGNEQFF
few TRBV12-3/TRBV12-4 CASSRQSGELFF
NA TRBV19 CASTKDRGAYEQYF
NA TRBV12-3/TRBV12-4 CASRKTGGAETQYF
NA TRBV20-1 CSARGTSVSYEQYF
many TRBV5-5 CASSLVTGVRETQYF
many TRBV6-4 CASSDGGATDTQYF
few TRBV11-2 CASSPIKGSLEQYF
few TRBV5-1 CASAAGLSSYEQYF
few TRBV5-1 CASSLTGGVSGAGELFF
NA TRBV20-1 CSARAGEAASPLHF
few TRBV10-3 CAISQDPGPETQYF
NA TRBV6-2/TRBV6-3 CASSYRLPSEQYF
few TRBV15 CATSSLQGVPTDTQYF
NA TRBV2 CASSEIRRAYEQFF
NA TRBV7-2 CASSKLTGGGNQPQHF
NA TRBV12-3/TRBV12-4 CASSLAENSNQPQHF
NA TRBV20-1 CSASRTYTYEQYF
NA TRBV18 CASSPGTSGSADTQYF
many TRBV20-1 CSARDLARTDTQYF
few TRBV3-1 CASSLRLAIKNIQYF
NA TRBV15 CATKAPGLAASYNEQFF
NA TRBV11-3 CASSLYGTGNTGELFF
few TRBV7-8 CASSLVGVTILNEQFF
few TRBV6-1 CASSSFLRASQETQYF
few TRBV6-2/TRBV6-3 CASSYDDGGLNEQFF
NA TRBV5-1 CASSFSEGAGEKLFF
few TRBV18 CASSPPGGRSGPQHF
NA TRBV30 CAWGVQETQYF
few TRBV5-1 CASSATGLTKTNTGELFF
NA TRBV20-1 CSARDLEHTDTQYF